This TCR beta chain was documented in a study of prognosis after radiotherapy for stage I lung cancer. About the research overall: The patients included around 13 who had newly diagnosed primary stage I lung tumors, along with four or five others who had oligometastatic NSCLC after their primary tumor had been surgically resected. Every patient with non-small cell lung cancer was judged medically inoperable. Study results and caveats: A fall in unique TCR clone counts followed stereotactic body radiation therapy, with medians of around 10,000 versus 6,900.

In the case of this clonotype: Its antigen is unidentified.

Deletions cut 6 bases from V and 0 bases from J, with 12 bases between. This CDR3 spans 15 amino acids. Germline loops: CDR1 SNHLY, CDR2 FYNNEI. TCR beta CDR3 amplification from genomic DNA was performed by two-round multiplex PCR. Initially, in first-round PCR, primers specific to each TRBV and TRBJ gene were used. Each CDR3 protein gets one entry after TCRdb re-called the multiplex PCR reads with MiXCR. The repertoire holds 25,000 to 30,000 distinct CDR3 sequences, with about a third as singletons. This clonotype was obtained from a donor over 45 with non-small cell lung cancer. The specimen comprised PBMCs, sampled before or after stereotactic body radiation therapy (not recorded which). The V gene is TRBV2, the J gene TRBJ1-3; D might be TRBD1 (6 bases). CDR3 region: CASRGGESSGNTIYF. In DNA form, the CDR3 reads TGTGCCAGCAGAGGGGGAGAGAGCTCTGGAAACACCATATATTTT.